This T cell receptor beta chain was recorded in a study of identical twins. There are 17 residues in the CDR3. Germline values: CDR1 MNHEY, CDR2 SMNVEV (reference sequence). The V gene lost 2 bases and the J gene lost 2 bases, with 16 bases spanning the gap. MiXCR, run by TCRdb on the 5' RACE reads, gives a single entry per CDR3 protein. The profile shows 690,000 or so distinct CDR3 sequences, about 9.4% of them singletons. Comments on this clonotype: Antigen specificity is unknown.

Study-level findings and limits: Modelling underestimated the level of out-of-frame TCR alpha sharing observed in monozygotic twins.

Among all donors, each was a healthy Caucasian. This same sample was also taken into another study, of yellow fever vaccine responses in identical twins.

The source material was PBMCs. The TCR originated in a young woman in good health. This chain connects TRBV27 to TRBJ1-5, with a tentative D call TRBD1 (5 bases). The CDR3 coding sequence is TGTGCCAGCAGTTTAGGTCGAGGGGATGTGGGCAATCAGCCCCAGCATTTT. Amino acids: CASSLGRGDVGNQPQHF.